This TCR beta chain was captured in a study of T cell repertoires in cytomegalovirus infection. Study as a whole: Public TCR beta signatures marked donors with CMV infection and the matching HLA.

As regards this clonotype: The antigen remains undetermined.

TCRdb fed the reads into MiXCR, producing one record per CDR3 protein. There are about 700,000 distinct CDR3 sequences in the sample; around a third occur only once, and 18% lies in the top ten. With 5 bases removed from V and 5 bases from J, the gap between germline ends came to 11 bases. There are 12 residues in the CDR3. CDR1 is SGHNT and CDR2 is YYREEE in the germline V gene (reference sequence). This clonotype was sampled from a human donor in good health (CMV status not recorded). Some clones in this sample may be carry-over from other donors' samples. The rearrangement uses TRBV5-4 and TRBJ2-7; D not certain. This material consisted of cultured PBMCs, taken from culture after CMV antigen stimulation. The CDR3 sequence is CASRSDTNEQYF. The CDR3 DNA is TGTGCCAGCAGATCCGATACAAACGAGCAGTACTTC.